This T cell receptor (beta chain) was recorded in a study of low-dose radiotherapy and immunotherapy resistance in tumors. Time point defined: before trial treatment. In its sample, this clonotype was seen many times. Both TCRalpha and TCRbeta chains were reverse transcribed with V-gene-specific primers. TCRs were amplified for roughly 20 PCR cycles with a constant-region primer and V-primer adapter. TCRdb redid the calling of the reads with MiXCR, one entry per CDR3 protein. Here the sample spans tens of thousands of distinct CDR3 sequences, under 9.5% being singletons. The sequenced sample was PBMCs, obtained before treatment. This TCR was recovered from a male donor with prostate cancer.

For the CDR3, the DNA is TGTGCCAGCAGTGCAGGGTCTCACGGCAGCACCATATATTTT. It translates to CASSAGSHGSTIYF. The V gene is TRBV6-5, the J gene TRBJ1-3; D perhaps matches TRBD1 (5 bases). The CDR3 length is 14 residues. V was shortened by 5 bases and J by 9 bases, with 17 bases between the two germline ends. CDR1 and CDR2 (germline): MNHEY, SVGAGI.